A selection of T cell receptor beta chains follows, all from one sample in a study of blood T cell repertoires in COVID-19. The method was immunoSEQ multiplex PCR; TCRdb's version includes in-frame clones alone and lacks a portion of them. The data contain about 240,000 clones, roughly four fifths of them singletons. Sample: peripheral blood. The receptors were sampled from a woman in her sixties or seventies with active or convalescent COVID-19. CDR3s include the opening cysteine and the closing phenylalanine or tryptophan. A D gene is named only where the DNA matches it firmly. Size is stated for part of the rows, as once, few or many counts, or as a class when the clone is expanded.

D | J | size | V | DNA | CDR3
. | TRBJ1-6 | . | TRBV6-5 | TGTGCCAGCCGGAGGGAAGGGTCACCCCTCCACTTT | CASRREGSPLHF
. | TRBJ2-3 | . | TRBV9 | TGTGCCAGCAGCTCGGCGGGCACAGATACGCAGTATTTT | CASSSAGTDTQYF
. | TRBJ1-5 | . | TRBV2 | TGTGCCAGCACCGACGGACAGATTAGCAATCAGCCCCAGCATTTT | CASTDGQISNQPQHF
. | TRBJ1-4 | few | TRBV30 | TGTGCCTGGAGTAGGACTGATTCCGAAAAACTGTTTTTT | CAWSRTDSEKLFF
. | TRBJ2-3 | . | TRBV12-3/TRBV12-4 | TGTGCCAGCAGTTTTTATGATACGCAGTATTTT | CASSFYDTQYF
. | TRBJ1-1 | . | TRBV20-1 | TGCAGTGCTAGATCCGACAGTGAAGCTTTCTTT | CSARSDSEAFF
. | TRBJ2-3 | . | TRBV20-1 | TGCAGTGCTAGTTTAGGGGTAGATACGCAGTATTTT | CSASLGVDTQYF
TRBD1 | TRBJ1-5 | many | TRBV28 | TGTGCCAGCAGTTGGACAGGGCTTTATCAGCCCCAGCATTTT | CASSWTGLYQPQHF
TRBD1 | TRBJ2-7 | . | TRBV7-2 | TGTGCCAGCACCGTATCGACAGGGATCCACGAGCAGTACTTC | CASTVSTGIHEQYF
. | TRBJ1-2 | . | TRBV19 | TGTGCCAGTAGTTACCAAGTGGGCGGGGCCAACACCTTC | CASSYQVGGANTF
TRBD2 | TRBJ2-1 | once | TRBV18 | TGTGCCAGCTCATCAAGCGGGGGGGCCTACAATGAGCAGTTCTTC | CASSSSGGAYNEQFF
TRBD2 | TRBJ2-3 | . | TRBV5-1 | TGCGCCAGCACGACTAGCGGGGGTCGCACAGATACGCAGTATTTT | CASTTSGGRTDTQYF
. | TRBJ1-2 | . | TRBV18 | TGTGCCAGCTCACCAACAGCCACGGGGGGCTACACCTTC | CASSPTATGGYTF
. | TRBJ1-4 | . | TRBV19 | TGTGCCAGTAGTCATTTAGGGGGTGATAATGAAAAACTGTTTTTT | CASSHLGGDNEKLFF
TRBD1 | TRBJ1-2 | . | TRBV6-5 | TGTGCCAGCAGTTACTCGGGACAGGGTGGCTATGGCTACACCTTC | CASSYSGQGGYGYTF
. | TRBJ2-7 | . | TRBV6-2/TRBV6-3 | TGTGCCAGCAGTTACTCGGTCCAGGGGACCTACGAGCAGTACTTC | CASSYSVQGTYEQYF
TRBD2 | TRBJ2-5 | . | TRBV2 | TGTGCCAGCACCGCGGGGGTCCAAGAGACCCAGTACTTC | CASTAGVQETQYF
. | TRBJ1-6 | . | TRBV30 | TGTGCCTGGAGTCAGGAAAATTCACCCCTCCACTTT | CAWSQENSPLHF
. | TRBJ1-2 | . | TRBV3-1/TRBV3-2 | TGTGCCAGCAGCCGCCGAAGGGGAATTGGCTACACCTTC | CASSRRRGIGYTF
TRBD1 | TRBJ1-1 | . | TRBV19 | TGTGCCAGTCATCGACAGGGGAGCCATGACGGGCTTATGAACACTGAAGCTTTCTTT | CASHRQGSHDGLMNTEAFF
. | TRBJ1-2 | . | TRBV19 | TGTGCCAGTAGGGAGACTCCTATCGGATATGGCTACACCTTC | CASRETPIGYGYTF
. | TRBJ1-1 | . | TRBV2 | TGTGCCAGCGACAGTTTGAACACTGAAGCTTTCTTT | CASDSLNTEAFF
TRBD2 | TRBJ2-7 | few | TRBV6-2/TRBV6-3 | TGTGCCAGCAGCCTCGCAGCGGGGGGACCCCCAGCCTACGAGCAGTACTTC | CASSLAAGGPPAYEQYF
. | TRBJ1-3 | . | TRBV27 | TGTGCCAGCAGTTCTTACGGGGGTGGAAACACCATATATTTT | CASSSYGGGNTIYF
TRBD2 | TRBJ2-5 | . | TRBV19 | TGTGCCAGTAGTACCGGGACTAGCGGGGAAGAGACCCAGTACTTC | CASSTGTSGEETQYF
TRBD1 | TRBJ1-4 | . | TRBV2 | TGTGCCAGCAGTCGGGACAGGGGGCAGGTGTTTTTT | CASSRDRGQVFF
TRBD1 | TRBJ2-2 | . | TRBV7-9 | TGTGCCAGCAGTTCAACCGGGACAGGGACCACCGGGGAGCTGTTTTTT | CASSSTGTGTTGELFF
TRBD1 | TRBJ1-2 | . | TRBV7-9 | TGTGCCAGCACCGTGGACAGGGGGCGCATTGACTATGGCTACACCTTC | CASTVDRGRIDYGYTF
. | TRBJ2-2 | few | TRBV18 | TGTGCCAGCTCACCACCCGGAGGGGTAGACACCGGGGAGCTGTTTTTT | CASSPPGGVDTGELFF
TRBD1 | TRBJ2-7 | . | TRBV5-1 | TGCGCCAGCAGCTTGGGGACAGGCGGTACCTACGAGCAGTACTTC | CASSLGTGGTYEQYF
. | TRBJ1-6 | few | TRBV19 | TGTGCCAGTAGTACCTCAGGGGCCTATAATTCACCCCTCCACTTT | CASSTSGAYNSPLHF
. | TRBJ1-6 | . | TRBV3-1/TRBV3-2 | TGTGCCAGCAGCCAAGCCCAGGGTGGATCACCCCTCCACTTT | CASSQAQGGSPLHF
. | TRBJ2-7 | . | TRBV28 | TGTGCCAGCAGTTTCGTCGGGGGTTGGGGAAACGAGCAGTACTTC | CASSFVGGWGNEQYF
. | TRBJ2-7 | few | TRBV4-1 | TGCGCCAGCAGCCAAGATCTGAGGGCGTCCTACGAGCAGTACTTC | CASSQDLRASYEQYF
. | TRBJ1-5 | . | TRBV18 | TGTGCCAGCTCACCACAGGGGTCCCTCGATCAGCCCCAGCATTTT | CASSPQGSLDQPQHF
TRBD2 | TRBJ2-5 | . | TRBV5-5 | TGTGCCAGCAGCTTGGGGCTAGCGGGGGGTGGTAATAAAGAGACCCAGTACTTC | CASSLGLAGGGNKETQYF